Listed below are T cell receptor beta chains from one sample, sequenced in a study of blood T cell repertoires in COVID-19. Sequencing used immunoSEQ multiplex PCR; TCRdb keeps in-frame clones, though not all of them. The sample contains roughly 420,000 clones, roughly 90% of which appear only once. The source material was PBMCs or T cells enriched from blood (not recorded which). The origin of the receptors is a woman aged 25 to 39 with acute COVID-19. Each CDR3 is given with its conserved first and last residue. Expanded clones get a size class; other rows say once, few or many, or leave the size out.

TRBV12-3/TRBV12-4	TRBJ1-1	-	CASSFLGAEAFF
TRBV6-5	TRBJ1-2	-	CASSYGLGYTF
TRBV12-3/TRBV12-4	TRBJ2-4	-	CASSLQAKNIQYF
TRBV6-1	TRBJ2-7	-	CASSEPAVSSYEQYF
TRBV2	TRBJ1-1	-	CASSDLTVNTEAFF
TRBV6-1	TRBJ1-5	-	CASSGEGDYSNQPQHF
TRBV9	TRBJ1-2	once	CASSPDRRNYGYTF
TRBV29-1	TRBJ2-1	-	CSEMTGGPEQFF
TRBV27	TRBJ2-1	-	CASGLAGGYNEQFF
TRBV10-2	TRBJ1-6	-	CASRKGGGQDSPLHF
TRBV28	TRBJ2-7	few	CASSPPSGRAFAYEQYF
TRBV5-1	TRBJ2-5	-	CASSLWGGQYF
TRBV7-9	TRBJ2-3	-	CASSLVGGGDTQYF
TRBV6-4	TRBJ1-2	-	CASSPGGNYGYTF
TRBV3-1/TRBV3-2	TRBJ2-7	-	CASSQESRYEQYF
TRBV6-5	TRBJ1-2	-	CASRDRGLSDGYTF
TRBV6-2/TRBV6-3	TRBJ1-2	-	CASSYVDTINYGYTF
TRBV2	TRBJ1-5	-	CASSGQGVFNQPQHF
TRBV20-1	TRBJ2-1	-	CSAGPAGEQFF
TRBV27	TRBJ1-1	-	CASSSLGSEAFF
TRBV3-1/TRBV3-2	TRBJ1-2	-	CASSQDWGQGVYGYTF
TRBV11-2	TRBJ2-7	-	CASSAGTGSHEQYF
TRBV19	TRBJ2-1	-	CASSMLSGGIEQFF
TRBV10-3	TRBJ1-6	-	CASSGLPNSPLHF
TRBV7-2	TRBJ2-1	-	CASSFPDRNEQFF
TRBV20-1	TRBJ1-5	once	CSASSTGPNQPQHF
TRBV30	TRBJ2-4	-	CAWSVGHKGDIQYF
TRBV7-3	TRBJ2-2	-	CASSQYPGELFF
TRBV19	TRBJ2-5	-	CASSIRTSGGSQETQYF
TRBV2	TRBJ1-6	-	CATADRVGSPLHF